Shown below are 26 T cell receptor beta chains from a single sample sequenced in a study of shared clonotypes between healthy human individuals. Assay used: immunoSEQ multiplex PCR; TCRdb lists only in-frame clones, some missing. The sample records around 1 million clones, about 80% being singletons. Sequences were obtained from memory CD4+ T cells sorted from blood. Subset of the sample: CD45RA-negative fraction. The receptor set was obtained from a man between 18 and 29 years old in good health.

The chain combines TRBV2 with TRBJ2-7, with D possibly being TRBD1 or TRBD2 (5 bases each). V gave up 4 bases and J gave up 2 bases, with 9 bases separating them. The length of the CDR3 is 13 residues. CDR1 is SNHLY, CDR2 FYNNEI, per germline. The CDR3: CASSVGRTYEQYF. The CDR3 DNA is TGTGCCAGCAGTGTGGGACGAACCTACGAGCAGTACTTC.

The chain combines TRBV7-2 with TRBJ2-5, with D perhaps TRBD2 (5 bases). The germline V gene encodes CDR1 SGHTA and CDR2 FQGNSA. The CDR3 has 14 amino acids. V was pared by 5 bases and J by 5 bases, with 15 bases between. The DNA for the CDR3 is TGTGCCAGCAGCCCCGACTACCGTTGGGAGACCCAGTACTTC. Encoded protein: CASSPDYRWETQYF.

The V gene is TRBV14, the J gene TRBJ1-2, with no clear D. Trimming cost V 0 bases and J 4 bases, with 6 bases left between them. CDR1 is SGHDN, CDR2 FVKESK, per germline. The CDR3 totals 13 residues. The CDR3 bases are TGTGCCAGCAGCCAAGATACACGCTATGGCTACACCTTC. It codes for CASSQDTRYGYTF.

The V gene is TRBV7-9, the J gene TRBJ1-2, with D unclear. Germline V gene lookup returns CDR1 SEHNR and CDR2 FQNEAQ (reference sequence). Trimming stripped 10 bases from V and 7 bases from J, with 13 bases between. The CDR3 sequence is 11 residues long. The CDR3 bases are TGTGCCACCACCCCCAAGACTGGCTACACCTTC. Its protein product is CATTPKTGYTF.

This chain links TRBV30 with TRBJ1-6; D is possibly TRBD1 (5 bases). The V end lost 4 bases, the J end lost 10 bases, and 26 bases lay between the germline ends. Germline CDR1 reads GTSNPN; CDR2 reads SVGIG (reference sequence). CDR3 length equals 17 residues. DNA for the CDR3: TGTGCCTGGAATCGCCTTATGTCAGGGACGGCGGAATCACCCCTCCACTTT. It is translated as CAWNRLMSGTAESPLHF.

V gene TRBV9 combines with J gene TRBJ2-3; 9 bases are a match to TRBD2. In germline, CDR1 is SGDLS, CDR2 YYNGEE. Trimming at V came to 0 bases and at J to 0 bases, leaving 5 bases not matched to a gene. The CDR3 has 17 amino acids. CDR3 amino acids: CASSVASGGFSTDTQYF. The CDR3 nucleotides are TGTGCCAGCAGCGTAGCCAGCGGGGGGTTTAGCACAGATACGCAGTATTTT.

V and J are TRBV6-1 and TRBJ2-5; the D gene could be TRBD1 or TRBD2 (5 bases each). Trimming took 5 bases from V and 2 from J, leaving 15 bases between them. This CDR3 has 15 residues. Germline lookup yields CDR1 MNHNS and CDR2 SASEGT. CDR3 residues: CASSKRDLGQETQYF. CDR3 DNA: TGTGCCAGCAGTAAGAGGGACCTGGGACAAGAGACCCAGTACTTC.

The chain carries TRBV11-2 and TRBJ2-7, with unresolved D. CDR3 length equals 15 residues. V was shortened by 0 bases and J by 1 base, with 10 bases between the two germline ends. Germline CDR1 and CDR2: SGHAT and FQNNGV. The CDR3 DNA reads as TGTGCCAGCAGCTTAGAGGCAGGCGATTCCTACGAGCAGTACTTC. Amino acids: CASSLEAGDSYEQYF.

The CDR3 DNA reads TGTGCCAGCAGTTTGGGCATCAACTACGAGCAGTACTTC. This gives the protein CASSLGINYEQYF. The genes are TRBV28 and TRBJ2-7, with D unresolved. The CDR3 runs 13 residues. The ends were cut back, 3 bases at V and 3 bases at J, with 9 bases in the middle. CDR1 MDHEN and CDR2 SYDVKM come from the germline V gene.

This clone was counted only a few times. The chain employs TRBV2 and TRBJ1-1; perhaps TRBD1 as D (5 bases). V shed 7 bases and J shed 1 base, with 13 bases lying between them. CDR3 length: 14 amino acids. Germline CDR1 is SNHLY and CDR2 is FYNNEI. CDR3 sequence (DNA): TGTGCCAGCAATTCGGGACGATCGAACACTGAAGCTTTCTTT. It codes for CASNSGRSNTEAFF.

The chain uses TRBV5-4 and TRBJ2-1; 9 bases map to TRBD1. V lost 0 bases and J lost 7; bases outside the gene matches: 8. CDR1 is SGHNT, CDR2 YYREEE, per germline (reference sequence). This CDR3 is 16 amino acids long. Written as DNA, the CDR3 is TGTGCCAGCAGCTTGGGGGGAGGGACAGGGTCGAATGAGCAGTTCTTC. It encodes CASSLGGGTGSNEQFF.

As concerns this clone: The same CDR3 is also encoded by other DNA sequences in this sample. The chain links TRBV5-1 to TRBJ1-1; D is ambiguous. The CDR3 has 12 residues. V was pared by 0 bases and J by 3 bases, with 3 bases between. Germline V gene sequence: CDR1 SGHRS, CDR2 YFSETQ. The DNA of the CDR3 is TGCGCCAGCAGCTTGGGGGACACTGAAGCTTTCTTT. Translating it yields CASSLGDTEAFF.

The CDR3 region is CASSVDGTSKTATQYF. CDR3 bases: TGTGCCAGCAGCGTAGATGGCACCTCGAAGACCGCGACCCAGTACTTC. The V gene is TRBV9, the J gene TRBJ2-5; D gene uncertain. This CDR3 is 16 amino acids long. V lost 0 bases and J lost 7, with 19 bases in between. Germline CDR1 SGDLS, CDR2 YYNGEE.

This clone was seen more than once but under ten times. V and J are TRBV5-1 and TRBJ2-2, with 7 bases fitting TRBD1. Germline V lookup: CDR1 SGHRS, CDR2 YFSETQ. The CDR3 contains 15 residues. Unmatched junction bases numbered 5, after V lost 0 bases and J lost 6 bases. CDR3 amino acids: CASSLVGRGSGELFF. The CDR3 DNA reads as TGCGCCAGCAGCTTGGTTGGCAGGGGGTCCGGGGAGCTGTTTTTT. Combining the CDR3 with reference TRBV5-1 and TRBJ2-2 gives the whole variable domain KAGVTQTPRYLIKTRGQQVTLSCSPISGHRSVSWYQQTPGQGLQFLFEYFSETQRNKGNFPGRFSGRQFSNSRSEMNVSTLELGDSALYLCASSLVGRGSGELFFGEGSRLTVL.

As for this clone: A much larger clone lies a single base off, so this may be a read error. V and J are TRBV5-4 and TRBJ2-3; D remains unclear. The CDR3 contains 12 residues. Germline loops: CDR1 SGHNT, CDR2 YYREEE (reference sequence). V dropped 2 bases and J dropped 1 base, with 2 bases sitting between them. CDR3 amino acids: CASSFGTDTQYF. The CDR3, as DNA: TGTGCCAGCAGCTTCGGCACAGATACGCAGTATTTT.

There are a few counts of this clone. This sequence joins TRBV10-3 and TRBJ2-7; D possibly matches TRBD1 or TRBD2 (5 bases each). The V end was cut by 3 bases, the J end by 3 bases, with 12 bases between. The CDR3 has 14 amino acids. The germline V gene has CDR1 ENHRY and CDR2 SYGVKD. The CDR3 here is CAISEGARGYEQYF. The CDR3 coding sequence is TGTGCCATCAGTGAAGGAGCGAGGGGCTACGAGCAGTACTTC.

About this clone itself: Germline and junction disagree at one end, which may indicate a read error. The CDR3 bases are TGTGCTAGCAGCCCGCGCTCTAGCGGGGCCACCGGGGAGCTGTTTTTT. This gives the protein CASSPRSSGATGELFF. The chain has TRBV7-7 and TRBJ2-2; TRBD2 matches at 9 bases. The CDR3 runs to 16 residues. CDR1 is SSHAT and CDR2 is FNYEAQ in the germline V gene (reference sequence).

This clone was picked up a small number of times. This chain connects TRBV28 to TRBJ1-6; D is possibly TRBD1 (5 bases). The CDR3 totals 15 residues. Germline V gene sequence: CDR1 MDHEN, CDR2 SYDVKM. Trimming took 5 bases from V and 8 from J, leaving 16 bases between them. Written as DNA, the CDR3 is TGTGCCAGCAGTCCCGGTGGGCGGGGCGATTCACCCCTCCACTTT. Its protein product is CASSPGGRGDSPLHF.

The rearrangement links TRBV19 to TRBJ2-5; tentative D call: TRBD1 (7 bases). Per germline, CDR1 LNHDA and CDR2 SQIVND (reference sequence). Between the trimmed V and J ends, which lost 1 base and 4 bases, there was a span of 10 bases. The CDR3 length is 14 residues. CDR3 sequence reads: CASSIGRGLETQYF. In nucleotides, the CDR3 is TGTGCCAGTAGTATAGGGAGGGGGCTAGAGACCCAGTACTTC.

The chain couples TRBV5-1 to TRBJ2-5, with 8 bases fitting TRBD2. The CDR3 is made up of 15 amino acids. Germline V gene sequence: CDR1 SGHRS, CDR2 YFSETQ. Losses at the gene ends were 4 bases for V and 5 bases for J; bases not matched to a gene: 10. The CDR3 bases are TGCGCCAGCAGCCCCTTAGCGGGATCGGGCGAGACCCAGTACTTC. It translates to CASSPLAGSGETQYF.

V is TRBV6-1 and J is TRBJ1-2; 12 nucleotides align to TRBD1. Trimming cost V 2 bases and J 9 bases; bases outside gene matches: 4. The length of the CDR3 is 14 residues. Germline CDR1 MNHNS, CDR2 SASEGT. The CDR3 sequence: CASSERGQGARYTF. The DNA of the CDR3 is TGTGCCAGCAGTGAAAGGGGACAGGGGGCTCGCTACACCTTC.

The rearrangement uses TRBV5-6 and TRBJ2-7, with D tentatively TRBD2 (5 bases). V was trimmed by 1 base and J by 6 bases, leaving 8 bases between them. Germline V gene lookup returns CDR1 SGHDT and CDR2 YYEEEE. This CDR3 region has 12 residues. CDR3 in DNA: TGTGCCAGCAGCTTGCCGGGAAGCGAGCAGTACTTC. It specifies CASSLPGSEQYF.

Here the CDR3 reads CASSPSGGVTYNEQFF. CDR3 DNA: TGTGCCAGTAGTCCCAGCGGCGGGGTAACCTACAATGAGCAGTTCTTC. The chain carries TRBV19 and TRBJ2-1; D possibly corresponds to TRBD2 (6 bases). V lost 5 bases and J 2 bases, leaving 16 bases between the germline ends. The CDR3 has 16 residues. Germline V gives CDR1 LNHDA, CDR2 SQIVND (reference sequence).

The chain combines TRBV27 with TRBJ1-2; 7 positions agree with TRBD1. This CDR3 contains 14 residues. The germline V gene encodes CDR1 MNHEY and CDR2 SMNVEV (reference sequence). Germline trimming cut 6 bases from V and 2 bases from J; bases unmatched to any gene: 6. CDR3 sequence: CASRPGTENYGYTF. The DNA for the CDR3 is TGTGCCAGCAGGCCAGGGACAGAGAACTATGGCTACACCTTC.

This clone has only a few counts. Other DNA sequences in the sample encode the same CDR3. The CDR3 here is CASSLDGSNQPQHF. CDR3 nucleotides: TGCGCCAGCAGCTTGGACGGGAGCAATCAGCCCCAGCATTTT. V usage is TRBV5-1 and J usage is TRBJ1-5; the D is unclear. Germline V gene data show CDR1 as SGHRS and CDR2 as YFSETQ. The CDR3 runs 14 residues. V was shortened by 0 bases and J by 1 base, with 5 bases between the two germline ends.

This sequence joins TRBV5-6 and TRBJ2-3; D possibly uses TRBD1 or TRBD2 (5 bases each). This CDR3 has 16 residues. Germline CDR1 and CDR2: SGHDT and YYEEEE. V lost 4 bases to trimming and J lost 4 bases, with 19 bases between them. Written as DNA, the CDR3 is TGTGCCAGCAGCCCAAGGGACCCGCTCGAGGCAGATACGCAGTATTTT. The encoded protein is CASSPRDPLEADTQYF.